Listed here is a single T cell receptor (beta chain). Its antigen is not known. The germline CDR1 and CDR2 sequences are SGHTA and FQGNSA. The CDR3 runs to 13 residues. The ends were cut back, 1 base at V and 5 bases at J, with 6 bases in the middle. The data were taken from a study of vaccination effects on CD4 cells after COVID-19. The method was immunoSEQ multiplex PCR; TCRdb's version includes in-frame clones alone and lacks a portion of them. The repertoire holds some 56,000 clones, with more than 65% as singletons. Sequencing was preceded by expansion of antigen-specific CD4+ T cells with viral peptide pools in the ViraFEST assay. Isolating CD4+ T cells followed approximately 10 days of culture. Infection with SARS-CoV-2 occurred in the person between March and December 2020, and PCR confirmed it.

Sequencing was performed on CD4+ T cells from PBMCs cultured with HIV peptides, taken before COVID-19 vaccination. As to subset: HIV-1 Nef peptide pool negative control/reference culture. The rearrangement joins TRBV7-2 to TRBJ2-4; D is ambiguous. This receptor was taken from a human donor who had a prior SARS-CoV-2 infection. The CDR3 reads CASSLVGQNIQYF. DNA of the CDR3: TGTGCCAGCAGCTTAGTGGGCCAAAACATTCAGTACTTC. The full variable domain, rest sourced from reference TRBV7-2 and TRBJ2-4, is GAGVSQSPSNKVTEKGKDVELRCDPISGHTALYWYRQSLGQGLEFLIYFQGNSAPDKSGLPSDRFSAERTGGSVSTLTIQRTQQEDSAVYLCASSLVGQNIQYFGAGTRLSVL.